Below, 30 T cell receptor beta chains from the same sample are listed, as sequenced in a study of long-term antiretroviral therapy in people with HIV. Version v3.0 of the immunoSEQ assay ran at survey level. Profiling relied on immunoSEQ multiplex PCR, and the TCRdb table lists in-frame clones only, not all of them. The sample has about 42,000 clones, approximately 89% seen once. The material sequenced was unsorted PBMCs, taken 0.1 years before starting antiretroviral therapy. Every receptor here comes from a woman between 45 and 60 years old with HIV.

This chain joins TRBV5-1 and TRBJ1-6; TRBD1 aligns across 9 bases. Trimming at V came to 0 bases and at J to 5 bases, leaving 0 bases not matched to a gene. This CDR3 comprises 15 residues. Looked up from germline, CDR1 is SGHRS and CDR2 is YFSETQ. This CDR3 reads CASSLGQGDNSPLHF. The CDR3 DNA sequence: TGCGCCAGCAGCTTGGGACAGGGGGATAATTCACCCCTCCACTTT.

This chain joins TRBV10-3 and TRBJ2-3, with D hard to call. The V and J ends lost 1 base and 3 bases respectively, with 8 bases between them. The germline V gene encodes CDR1 ENHRY and CDR2 SYGVKD. The CDR3 covers 14 residues. The CDR3 is CAISEFEFTDTQYF. The CDR3 nucleotides read TGTGCCATCAGTGAGTTTGAGTTTACAGATACGCAGTATTTT.

This chain joins TRBV7-8 and TRBJ1-2, with TRBD1 matching over 12 bases. Germline values: CDR1 SGHVS, CDR2 FQNEAQ. V shed 4 bases, J shed 4 bases, and the junction held 4 bases outside the gene matches. The CDR3 extends over 15 amino acids. CDR3 sequence: CASSWGQGAGYGYTF. The CDR3 DNA reads TGTGCCAGCAGCTGGGGACAGGGGGCCGGCTATGGCTACACCTTC.

The chain carries TRBV9 and TRBJ2-1, with a weak D call TRBD1 (8 bases). V lost 4 bases to trimming and J lost 6 bases, with 32 bases between them. The CDR3 loop spans 20 amino acids. CDR1 is SGDLS, CDR2 YYNGEE, per germline. CDR3 amino acids: CASSPKIGGSLGTGLNEQFF. CDR3 in DNA: TGTGCCAGCAGCCCGAAAATCGGGGGGAGCCTCGGGACAGGCCTCAATGAGCAGTTCTTC. The whole variable domain, remainder taken from reference TRBV9 and TRBJ2-1, is DSGVTQTPKHLITATGQRVTLRCSPRSGDLSVYWYQQSLDQGLQFLIQYYNGEERAKGNILERFSAQQFPDLHSELNLSSLELGDSALYFCASSPKIGGSLGTGLNEQFFGPGTRLTVL.

The chain links TRBV6-6 to TRBJ2-3, with 8 bases lining up with TRBD2. CDR1 is MNHNY, CDR2 SVGAGI, per germline (reference sequence). The CDR3 is made up of 16 amino acids. V was clipped by 4 bases and J by 3 bases; unmatched bases: 9. The CDR3 reads CASSSSASGGTDTQYF. CDR3 bases: TGTGCCAGCAGTTCCTCGGCGAGCGGGGGAACAGATACGCAGTATTTT.

This clone was seen just once. The chain combines TRBV20-1 with TRBJ2-7; unclear D gene. Trimming shortened V by 1 base and J by 4 bases, and 5 bases separated the two germline ends. Germline CDR1 reads DFQATT; CDR2 reads SNEGSKA (reference sequence). CDR3 size: 11 residues. The chain's CDR3 is CSARAGYEQYF. The CDR3 nucleotides read TGCAGTGCTAGAGCGGGTTACGAGCAGTACTTC.

The gene calls are TRBV11-2 and TRBJ1-1; a possible D gene is TRBD1 (6 bases). The CDR3 is made up of 16 amino acids. In germline, CDR1 is SGHAT, CDR2 FQNNGV. Trimming took 5 bases from V and 4 from J, leaving 20 bases between them. CDR3 nucleotides: TGTGCCAGCAGCCCTACCGGGACACTCTGGGGCACTGAAGCTTTCTTT. Protein: CASSPTGTLWGTEAFF.

This clone occurred a few times. The chain combines TRBV18 with TRBJ2-7, with D possibly being TRBD2 (6 bases). CDR1 is KGHSH and CDR2 is LQKENI in the germline V gene. Trimming took 4 bases from V and 1 from J, leaving 11 bases between them. The CDR3 contains 14 residues. The DNA for the CDR3 is TGTGCCAGCTCACGGGGCGGGGTTTCCTACGAGCAGTACTTC. It specifies CASSRGGVSYEQYF.

The chain combines TRBV29-1 with TRBJ1-1, with no clear D. The CDR3 is made up of 13 amino acids. Germline V gene sequence: CDR1 SQVTM, CDR2 ANQGSEA. V was cut by 4 bases and J by 3 bases, with 12 bases left in between. CDR3 amino acids: CSVGPGQYTEAFF. In DNA, the CDR3 is TGCAGCGTTGGGCCTGGCCAGTACACTGAAGCTTTCTTT.

A single count supports this clone. The rearrangement joins TRBV4-1 to TRBJ2-1, with 9 nucleotides matching TRBD2. CDR1 is MGHRA, CDR2 YSYEKL, per germline. The CDR3 runs 16 residues. V lost 3 bases and J lost 5; bases outside the gene matches: 8. CDR3 in amino acids: CASSQLGLASDNEQFF. CDR3 nucleotides: TGCGCCAGCAGCCAGTTGGGACTAGCTTCTGACAATGAGCAGTTCTTC.

This rearrangement joins TRBV5-1 to TRBJ1-1; D not resolved. This CDR3 has 15 residues. Germline V CDR1 and CDR2: SGHRS, YFSETQ. V was pared by 4 bases and J by 4 bases, with 17 bases between. CDR3 coding DNA: TGCGCCAGCAGCCGAGACCCCTATGGGAGCACTGAAGCTTTCTTT. Translated: CASSRDPYGSTEAFF.

The rearrangement joins TRBV13 to TRBJ2-6; perhaps TRBD2 as D (6 bases). V shed 5 bases and J shed 5 bases, with 16 bases lying between them. The CDR3 sequence is 16 residues long. The V gene's germline CDR1 is PRHDT and CDR2 FYEKMQ (reference sequence). The CDR3 coding sequence is TGTGCCAGCAGCGTCCTAGGAGGGACCTGGGCCAACGTCCTGACTTTC. This translates into CASSVLGGTWANVLTF.

The chain has TRBV15 and TRBJ2-7; TRBD1 matches 9 bases. V dropped 0 bases and J dropped 2; count of bases not matched to a gene: 5. This CDR3 has 16 residues. The germline V gene has CDR1 LNHNV and CDR2 YYDKDF (reference sequence). The DNA of the CDR3 is TGTGCCACCAGCAGAGATCGCTGGGACAGGGCCTACGAGCAGTACTTC. It is translated as CATSRDRWDRAYEQYF.

This chain connects TRBV5-6 to TRBJ1-3; D is possibly TRBD1 (6 bases). The CDR3 is made up of 16 amino acids. Between the trimmed V and J ends, which lost 1 base and 0 bases, there was a span of 11 bases. Germline CDR1 SGHDT, CDR2 YYEEEE. CDR3 in amino acids: CASSLTGGASGNTIYF. For the CDR3, the DNA is TGTGCCAGCAGCTTGACCGGGGGGGCCTCTGGAAACACCATATATTTT.

This clone has a single count. This chain links TRBV5-4 with TRBJ2-3; D possibly uses TRBD1 or TRBD2 (5 bases each). CDR3 length: 16 amino acids. CDR1 and CDR2 from the germline V gene are SGHNT and YYREEE (reference sequence). V lost 4 bases and J 2 bases, leaving 17 bases between the germline ends. The CDR3 loop is CASSPRDGTYTDTQYF. The CDR3 nucleotides read TGTGCCAGCAGCCCACGGGATGGGACCTACACAGATACGCAGTATTTT.

This clone turned up a few times. The rearrangement links TRBV7-3 to TRBJ1-2; possibly TRBD1 for D (6 bases). The CDR3 contains 18 residues. CDR1 is SGHTA and CDR2 is FQGTGA in the germline V gene. The ends were cut back, 5 bases at V and 0 bases at J, with 22 bases in the middle. The CDR3 DNA follows: TGTGCCAGCAGCCCGGGGGGCGCAGGTTTGCGGACTAACTATGGCTACACCTTC. It codes for CASSPGGAGLRTNYGYTF.

The chain recombines TRBV5-1 with TRBJ2-1; perhaps TRBD1 as D (8 bases). The CDR3 is 16 residues long. Germline CDR1 reads SGHRS; CDR2 reads YFSETQ. The germline V and J ends were trimmed by 4 bases and 5 bases, with 19 bases remaining between them. CDR3 bases: TGCGCCAGCAGCGTGCCTCGGACAGGGAGGGACAATGAGCAGTTCTTC. It translates to CASSVPRTGRDNEQFF.

The CDR3 spells CASSPSRIKMGLQETQYF. The CDR3 nucleotides are TGTGCCAGCAGCCCATCCCGTATTAAGATGGGGCTCCAAGAGACCCAGTACTTC. This rearrangement joins TRBV7-6 to TRBJ2-5; D possibly corresponds to TRBD1 (5 bases). The CDR3 runs 18 residues. V lost 5 bases, J lost 1 base, and 23 bases lay in between. Germline CDR1 and CDR2: SGHVS and FNYEAQ.

This chain joins TRBV15 and TRBJ2-7; 8 positions agree with TRBD1. V lost 8 bases, J lost 0 bases, and 6 bases stayed unmatched. The CDR3 totals 14 residues. Germline assignment: CDR1 LNHNV and CDR2 YYDKDF (reference sequence). CDR3 coding DNA: TGTGCCACCCGCGGGGACAGGTCCTCCTACGAGCAGTACTTC. Its protein is CATRGDRSSYEQYF.

This clone occurred once. In nucleotides, the CDR3 is TGCGCCAGCAGTGAGGGACCGAAACCCTGGAAAAGCTCCTACAATGAGCAGTTCTTC. Its translation is CASSEGPKPWKSSYNEQFF. The V and J genes are TRBV10-1 and TRBJ2-1; D gene ambiguous. Trimming removed 2 bases at V and 0 bases at J, with 20 bases between. This CDR3 spans 19 amino acids. Germline values: CDR1 WNHNN, CDR2 SYGVQD (reference sequence).

The V gene is TRBV11-2, the J gene TRBJ2-5; unclear D gene. Per the germline V gene, CDR1 is SGHAT and CDR2 is FQNNGV. The CDR3 is made up of 15 amino acids. V shed 1 base and J shed 0 bases, with 9 bases lying between them. CDR3 sequence: CASSLGGGYQETQYF. In DNA form, the CDR3 reads TGTGCCAGCAGCTTAGGTGGTGGATACCAAGAGACCCAGTACTTC.

This clone was seen just once. The CDR3 loop reads CASSYSRDADTQYF. In DNA, the CDR3 is TGTGCCAGCAGTTACTCGAGGGACGCAGATACGCAGTATTTT. The genes are TRBV6-5 and TRBJ2-3; D may be TRBD1 or TRBD2 (5 bases each). Germline V gives CDR1 MNHEY, CDR2 SVGAGI. The CDR3 covers 14 residues. Trimming pared 0 bases from V and 4 bases from J, leaving 8 bases between.

The chain has TRBV28 and TRBJ1-1; weak D call: TRBD1 (5 bases). The CDR3 has 11 residues. V lost 3 bases, J lost 9 bases, and 8 bases lay in between. The germline gives CDR1 MDHEN, CDR2 SYDVKM. CDR3 amino acids: CASSFRDQAFF. The CDR3 DNA sequence: TGTGCCAGCAGTTTCAGGGATCAAGCTTTCTTT.

V gene TRBV19 combines with J gene TRBJ2-7; the match to TRBD1 covers 7 bases. V shed 8 bases, J shed 3 bases, and the junction held 10 bases outside the gene matches. The CDR3 length is 14 residues. Germline V gene data show CDR1 as LNHDA and CDR2 as SQIVND (reference sequence). DNA of the CDR3: TGTGCCAGTTCGGGACAGTCCTTCAACTACGAGCAGTACTTC. It specifies CASSGQSFNYEQYF.

Here the CDR3 DNA reads TGTGCCAGCAGTGACTCTTACGGGGGTGCCTATGGCTACACCTTC. As protein: CASSDSYGGAYGYTF. The chain links TRBV6-4 to TRBJ1-2, with D perhaps TRBD1 (5 bases). The germline V and J ends were trimmed by 0 bases and 4 bases, with 12 bases remaining between them. The CDR3 runs 15 residues. Germline lookup yields CDR1 MRHNA and CDR2 SNTAGT.

Only one count was recorded for this clone. The chain is built from TRBV25-1 and TRBJ1-1; possible D gene TRBD1, 6 bases. With 4 bases removed from V and 5 bases from J, the gap between germline ends came to 14 bases. The germline V gene has CDR1 MGHDK and CDR2 SYGVNS. The CDR3 covers 14 residues. The CDR3 sequence is CASSGRTAATEAFF. DNA for the CDR3: TGTGCCAGCAGTGGAAGGACAGCTGCAACTGAAGCTTTCTTT.

This clone was observed a handful of times. The chain recombines TRBV7-2 with TRBJ1-2; D is unclear. Germline CDR1 is SGHTA and CDR2 is FQGNSA. V gave up 2 bases and J gave up 4 bases, with 8 bases separating them. The CDR3 has 13 amino acids. DNA of the CDR3: TGTGCCAGCAGCTTAAAACAGTTCTATGGCTACACCTTC. Translated: CASSLKQFYGYTF.

The V and J genes are TRBV7-2 and TRBJ2-2; D gene unclear. The CDR3 is 15 amino acids. V was trimmed by 5 bases and J by 2 bases, leaving 12 bases between them. Germline V gives CDR1 SGHTA, CDR2 FQGNSA. CDR3 in amino acids: CASSPNWGNTGELFF. The DNA for the CDR3 is TGTGCCAGCAGCCCCAACTGGGGAAACACCGGGGAGCTGTTTTTT. The full variable domain, with the rest looked up from reference TRBV7-2 and TRBJ2-2, is GAGVSQSPSNKVTEKGKDVELRCDPISGHTALYWYRQSLGQGLEFLIYFQGNSAPDKSGLPSDRFSAERTGGSVSTLTIQRTQQEDSAVYLCASSPNWGNTGELFFGEGSRLTVL.

This chain connects TRBV7-8 to TRBJ1-4, with unresolved D. The CDR3 extends over 15 amino acids. Trimming removed 1 base from V and 3 bases from J, with 9 bases in between. Germline V gene lookup returns CDR1 SGHVS and CDR2 FQNEAQ. CDR3 amino acids: CASSLGGVANEKLFF. The CDR3, as DNA: TGTGCCAGCAGCTTAGGGGGTGTAGCTAATGAAAAACTGTTTTTT.

CDR3 protein: CASSTRTEGTGTEAFF. CDR3 DNA: TGTGCCAGCAGCACCCGGACAGAGGGCACGGGCACTGAAGCTTTCTTT. The gene calls are TRBV9 and TRBJ1-1, with a weak D call TRBD1 (6 bases). Trimming stripped 4 bases from V and 4 bases from J, with 20 bases between. This CDR3 comprises 16 residues. Germline CDR1 reads SGDLS; CDR2 reads YYNGEE.